This paragraph covers one T cell receptor (beta chain) sequence. The antigen it recognizes is unknown. Within one base of it there is no much larger clone, and no base qualities were kept. From its cysteine to its phenylalanine, the CDR3 spans 16 amino acids. Left in the record is the CDR3 DNA by itself, 48 bases read in frame from the first base. Taken from the germline V gene, the CDR1 and CDR2 loops are SGDLS and YYNGEE. V lost 2 bases and J lost 2 bases, and the count of bases not matched to a germline gene is 8. The record originates from a study of shared clonotypes between healthy human individuals (dated by TCRdb to 2019 to 2021). Turning to the overall study: Two women and a few men aged 18 to 49 years were included in the cohort. For each donor, CD4 naive and CD4 memory were each run on three plates, CD8 naive on two plates, and CD8 memory on one plate. Blood TCR repertoires of about five healthy adults were deeply sequenced to estimate repertoire size and the extent of clonotype sharing between individuals. To increase sequencing depth and limit assay-specific biases, TCR repertoire library preparation and sequencing were carried out by different laboratories using diverse techniques. Each donor's leukapheresis produced roughly between about 0.9 and 9.5 billion PBMCs.

The investigation overall reported the following: Incomplete sequencing was indicated by rarefaction of sorted-subset datasets, despite the large sequencing depth. Because the study included a small number of donors, the genetic and exposure-history diversity represented was limited. Naive subsets generally had larger estimated clonotype richness than memory subsets. Sharing across a few donors was observed for approximately 5% of naive CD4, over 3% of naive CD8, roughly 2.3% of memory CD4, and roughly 0.43% of memory CD8 clonotypes. Clonotypes shared by all four sorted-subset donors showed higher generation probabilities than non-shared clonotypes. Sampling was limited to blood, and TCR repertoires in tissue likely differ from TCR repertoires in blood. Based on pairwise subsampling, the degree of clonotype sharing among donors was expected to be affected by sequencing depth.

Using the deep immunoSEQ assay, multiplex PCR amplified TCR CDR3 regions from genomic DNA. Extracted genomic DNA from each cell subset was spread evenly across all wells of several immunoSEQ 96-well plates, with each plate serving as a replicate. For sorted subsets, 200 ng of genomic DNA, equivalent to some 30,000 T cell genomes, went into each replicate PCR. Purified libraries were measured with a Qubit 3.0 fluorometer, size-checked on a Bioanalyzer 2100, and measured again with the KAPA Library Quantification kit. A separate single-read 150-cycle Illumina NextSeq 550 flow cell was used to sequence each immunoSEQ 96-well plate. Under the source paper's analysis protocol: Because the immunoSEQ output held only junctional sequences and lacked quality scores, the filtering could not match the filtering applied to full-length reads. Sequences were annotated with PyIR, a Python wrapper for IgBLAST v1.9, using IMGT germline references to assign V/J genes and CDR3. Reads with weak V/J assignments (E-value above 1e-6), missing CDR3, stop codons, out-of-frame junctions, or ambiguous translated residues were removed. A V3J clonotype was defined by an identical inferred V gene, J gene, and CDR3 amino acid sequence. To compute the percentage overlap between repertoires, the number of shared unique clonotypes was divided by the size of the smaller repertoire. Three approaches were used to assess repertoire richness: RTK rarefaction, the Chao1 estimator, and Recon v2.1 estimates of unobserved clonotypes. OLGA was used to compute generation probabilities for all TCRbeta clonotypes that the gDNA method yielded from a handful of donors. In its TCRdb copy, this immuneACCESS table keeps in-frame sequences only and misses some clones. Where compared with another copy, unresolved V genes explain less than half of these, and the others have no known cause. V and J calls plus clone size are reproduced from that table; the DNA served to infer D and trimming. This sample holds 2,100,000 or so clones; roughly 95% were observed only once. The ten top clones hold roughly 0.13% of the sample.

The donors were healthy, HIV-negative adults who had no recently reported acute infections or vaccinations. Every donor was a Caucasian adult residing in Nashville, Tennessee, USA. Magnetic negative selection was used to enrich CD4+ T cells, after which naive cells were positively selected on CD45RA and the negative fraction became the memory subset. Blood was obtained by leukapheresis, after which PBMCs were separated by Ficoll-Histopaque density gradient centrifugation and cryopreserved in liquid nitrogen vapor phase. Analytical flow cytometry was used to check the purity and quantity of each magnetically sorted T cell population. Genomic DNA was isolated from every sorted fraction and measured by UV absorbance on a Nanodrop 2000c.

Sequenced input: naive CD4+ T cells sorted from blood. The cell subset or site label for this specimen denotes: CD45RA+ positively selected. This clonotype originated in a man aged 18 to 29 in good health. The chain uses TRBV9 and TRBJ2-3; 7 junctional bases match TRBD2. The nucleotide sequence reads as follows: TGTGCCAGCAGCGTCGCGGGAGCCTCCTCCACAGATACGCAGTATTTT. It translates as CASSVAGASSTDTQYF.